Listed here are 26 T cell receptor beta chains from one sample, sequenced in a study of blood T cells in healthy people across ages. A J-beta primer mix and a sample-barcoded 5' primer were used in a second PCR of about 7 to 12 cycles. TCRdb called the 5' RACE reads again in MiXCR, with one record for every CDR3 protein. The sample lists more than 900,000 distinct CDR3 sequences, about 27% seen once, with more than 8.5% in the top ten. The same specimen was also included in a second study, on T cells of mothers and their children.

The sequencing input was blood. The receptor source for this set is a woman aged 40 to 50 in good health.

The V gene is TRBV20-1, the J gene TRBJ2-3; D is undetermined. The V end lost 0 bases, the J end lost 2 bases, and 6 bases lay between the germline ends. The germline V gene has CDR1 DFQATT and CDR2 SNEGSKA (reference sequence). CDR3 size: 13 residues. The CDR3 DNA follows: TGCAGTGCTAGAGAAATCAACACAGATACGCAGTATTTT. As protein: CSAREINTDTQYF.

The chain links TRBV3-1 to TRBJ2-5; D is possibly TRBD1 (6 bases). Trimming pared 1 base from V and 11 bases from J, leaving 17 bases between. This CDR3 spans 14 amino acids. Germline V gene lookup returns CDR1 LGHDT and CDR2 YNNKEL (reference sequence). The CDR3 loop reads CASSQGVGGNEQYF. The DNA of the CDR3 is TGTGCCAGCAGCCAAGGGGTTGGGGGCAATGAGCAGTACTTC.

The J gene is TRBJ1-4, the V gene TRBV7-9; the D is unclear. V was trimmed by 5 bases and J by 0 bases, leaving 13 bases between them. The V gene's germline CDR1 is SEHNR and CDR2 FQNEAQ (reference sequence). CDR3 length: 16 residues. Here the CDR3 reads CASSPGYSATNEKLFF. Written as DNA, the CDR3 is TGTGCCAGCAGCCCCGGATACAGTGCAACTAATGAAAAACTGTTTTTT. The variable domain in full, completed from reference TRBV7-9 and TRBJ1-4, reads DTGVSQNPRHKITKRGQNVTFRCDPISEHNRLYWYRQTLGQGPEFLTYFQNEAQLEKSRLLSDRFSAERPKGSFSTLEIQRTEQGDSAMYLCASSPGYSATNEKLFFGSGTQLSVL.

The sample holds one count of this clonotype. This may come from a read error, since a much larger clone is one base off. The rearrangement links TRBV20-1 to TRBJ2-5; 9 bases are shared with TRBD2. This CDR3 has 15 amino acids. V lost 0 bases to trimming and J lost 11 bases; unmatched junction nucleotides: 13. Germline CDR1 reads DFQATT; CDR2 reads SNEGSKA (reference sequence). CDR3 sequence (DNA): TGCAGTGCTAGAGATCCGAGCGGGGGGAAGAATGAGCAGTACTTC. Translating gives CSARDPSGGKNEQYF.

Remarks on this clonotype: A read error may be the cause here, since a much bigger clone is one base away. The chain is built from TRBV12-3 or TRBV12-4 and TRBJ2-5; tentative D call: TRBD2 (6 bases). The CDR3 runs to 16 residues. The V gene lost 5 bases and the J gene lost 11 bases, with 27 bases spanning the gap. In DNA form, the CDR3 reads TGTGCCAGCAGTCCCCTTCAAAGACTAGGGTACAATGAGCAGTACTTC. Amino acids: CASSPLQRLGYNEQYF.

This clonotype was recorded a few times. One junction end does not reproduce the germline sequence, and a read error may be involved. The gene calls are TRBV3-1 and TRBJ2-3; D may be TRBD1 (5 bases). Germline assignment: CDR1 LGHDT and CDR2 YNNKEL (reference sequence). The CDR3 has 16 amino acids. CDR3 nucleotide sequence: TGTGCCAGCAGGCAAGTCCAGGGCAGGCGCACAGATACGCAGTATTTT. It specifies CASRQVQGRRTDTQYF.

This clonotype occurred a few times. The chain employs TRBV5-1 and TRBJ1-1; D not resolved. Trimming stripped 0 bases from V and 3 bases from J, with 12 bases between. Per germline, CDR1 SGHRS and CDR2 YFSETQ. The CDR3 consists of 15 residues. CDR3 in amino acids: CASSLVSGGDTEAFF. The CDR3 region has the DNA TGCGCCAGCAGCTTGGTTTCAGGTGGGGACACTGAAGCTTTCTTT.

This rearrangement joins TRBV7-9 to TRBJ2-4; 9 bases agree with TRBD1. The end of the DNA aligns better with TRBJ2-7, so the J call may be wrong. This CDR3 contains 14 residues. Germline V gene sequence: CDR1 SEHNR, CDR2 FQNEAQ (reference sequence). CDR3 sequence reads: CASSLEGTGNEQYF. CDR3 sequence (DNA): TGTGCCAGCAGCTTAGAAGGGACAGGGAACGAGCAGTACTTC.

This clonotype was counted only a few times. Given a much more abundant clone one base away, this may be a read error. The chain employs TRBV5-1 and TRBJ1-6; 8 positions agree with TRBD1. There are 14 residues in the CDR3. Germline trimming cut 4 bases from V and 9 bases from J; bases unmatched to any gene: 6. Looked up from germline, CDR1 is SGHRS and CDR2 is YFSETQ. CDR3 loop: CASSQGQECSPLHF. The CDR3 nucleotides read TGCGCCAGCAGCCAGGGACAGGAATGTTCACCCCTCCACTTT.

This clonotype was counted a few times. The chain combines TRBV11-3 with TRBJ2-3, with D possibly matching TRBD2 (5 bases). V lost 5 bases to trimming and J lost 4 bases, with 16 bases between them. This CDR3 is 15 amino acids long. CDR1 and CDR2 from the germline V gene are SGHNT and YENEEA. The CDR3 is CASSPTGSVSDTQYF. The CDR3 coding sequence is TGTGCCAGCAGCCCTACGGGGTCTGTTTCAGATACGCAGTATTTT.

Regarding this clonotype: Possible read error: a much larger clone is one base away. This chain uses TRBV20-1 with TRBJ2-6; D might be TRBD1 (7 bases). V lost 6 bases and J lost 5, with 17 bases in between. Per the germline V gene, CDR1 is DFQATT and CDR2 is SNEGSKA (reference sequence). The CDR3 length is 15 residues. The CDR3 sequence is CSAQGGRVRANVLTF. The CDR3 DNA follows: TGCAGTGCCCAGGGGGGACGGGTTAGGGCCAACGTCCTGACTTTC.

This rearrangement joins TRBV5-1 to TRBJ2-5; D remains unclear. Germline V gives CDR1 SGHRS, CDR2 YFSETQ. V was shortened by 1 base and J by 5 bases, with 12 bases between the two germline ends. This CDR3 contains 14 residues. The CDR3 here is CASSLIPLSETQYF. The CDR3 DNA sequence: TGCGCCAGCAGCTTGATCCCCCTAAGCGAGACCCAGTACTTC.

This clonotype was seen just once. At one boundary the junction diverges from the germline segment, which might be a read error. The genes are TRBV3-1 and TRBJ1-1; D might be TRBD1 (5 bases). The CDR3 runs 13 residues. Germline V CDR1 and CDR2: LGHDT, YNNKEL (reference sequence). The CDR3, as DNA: TGTGCCAGCAGTCAAGCGGGGGAAACTGAAGCTTTCTTT. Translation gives CASSQAGETEAFF. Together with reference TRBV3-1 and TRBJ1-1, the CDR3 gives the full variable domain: DTAVSQTPKYLVTQMGNDKSIKCEQNLGHDTMYWYKQDSKKFLKIMFSYNNKELIINETVPNRFSPKSPDKAHLNLHINSLELGDSAVYFCASSQAGETEAFFGQGTRLTVV.

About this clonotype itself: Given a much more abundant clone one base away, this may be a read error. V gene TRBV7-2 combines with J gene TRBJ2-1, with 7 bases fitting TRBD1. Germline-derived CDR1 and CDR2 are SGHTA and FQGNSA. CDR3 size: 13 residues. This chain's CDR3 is CASSPGQYNGQFF. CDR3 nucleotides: TGTGCCAGCAGCCCGGGACAGTACAATGGGCAGTTCTTC.

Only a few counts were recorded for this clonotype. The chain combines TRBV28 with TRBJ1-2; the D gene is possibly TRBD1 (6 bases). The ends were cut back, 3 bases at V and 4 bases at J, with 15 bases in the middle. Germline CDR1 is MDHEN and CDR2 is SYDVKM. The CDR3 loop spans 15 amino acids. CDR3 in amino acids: CASSFHPGDGYGYTF. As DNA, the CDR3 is TGTGCCAGCAGTTTCCATCCAGGGGACGGCTATGGCTACACCTTC.

The CDR3, as DNA: TGTGCCAGCAGTGCCCAGACAGGGTGGAACACTGAAGCTTTCTTT. Protein product: CASSAQTGWNTEAFF. The chain employs TRBV6-1 and TRBJ1-1, with 7 bases aligning to TRBD1. The germline V gene has CDR1 MNHNS and CDR2 SASEGT. V shed 4 bases, J shed 1 base, and the junction held 6 bases outside the gene matches. The CDR3 consists of 15 residues.

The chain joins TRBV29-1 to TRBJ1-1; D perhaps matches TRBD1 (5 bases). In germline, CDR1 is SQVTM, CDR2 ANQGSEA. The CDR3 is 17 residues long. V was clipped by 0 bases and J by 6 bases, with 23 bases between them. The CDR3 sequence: CSVEESGSGVLRAEAFF. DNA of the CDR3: TGCAGCGTTGAAGAATCCGGTTCGGGGGTTCTTAGGGCTGAAGCTTTCTTT.

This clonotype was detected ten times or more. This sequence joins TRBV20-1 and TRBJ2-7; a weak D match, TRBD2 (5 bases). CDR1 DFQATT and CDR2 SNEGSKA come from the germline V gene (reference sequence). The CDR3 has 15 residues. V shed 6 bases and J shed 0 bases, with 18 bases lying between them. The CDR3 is CSAHRALASSYEQYF. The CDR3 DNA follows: TGCAGTGCCCACCGCGCGCTAGCTAGCTCCTACGAGCAGTACTTC.

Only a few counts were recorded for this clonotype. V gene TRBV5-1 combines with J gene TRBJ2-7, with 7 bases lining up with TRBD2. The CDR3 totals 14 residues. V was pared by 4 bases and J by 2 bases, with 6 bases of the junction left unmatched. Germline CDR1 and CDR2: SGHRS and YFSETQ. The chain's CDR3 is CASSVGGHAYEQYF. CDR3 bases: TGCGCCAGCAGCGTGGGAGGGCACGCCTACGAGCAGTACTTC.

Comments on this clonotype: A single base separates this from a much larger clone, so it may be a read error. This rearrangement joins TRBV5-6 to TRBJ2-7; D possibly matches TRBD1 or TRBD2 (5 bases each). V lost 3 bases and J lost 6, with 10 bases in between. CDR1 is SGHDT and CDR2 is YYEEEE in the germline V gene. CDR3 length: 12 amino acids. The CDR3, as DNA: TGTGCCAGCAGCTCGGGACGCGTCGAGCAGTACTTC. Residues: CASSSGRVEQYF.

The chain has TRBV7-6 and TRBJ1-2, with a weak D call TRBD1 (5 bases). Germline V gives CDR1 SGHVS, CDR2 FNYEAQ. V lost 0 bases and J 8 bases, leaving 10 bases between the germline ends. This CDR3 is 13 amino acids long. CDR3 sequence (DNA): TGTGCCAGCAGCTTAGCGCTAGGGGAGGGCTACACCTTC. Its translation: CASSLALGEGYTF.

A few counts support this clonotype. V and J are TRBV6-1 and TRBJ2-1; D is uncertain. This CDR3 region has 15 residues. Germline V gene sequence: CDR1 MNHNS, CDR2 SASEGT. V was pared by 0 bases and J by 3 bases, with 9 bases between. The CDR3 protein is CASSEAYSNYNEQFF. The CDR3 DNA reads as TGTGCCAGCAGTGAAGCTTACAGTAACTACAATGAGCAGTTCTTC.

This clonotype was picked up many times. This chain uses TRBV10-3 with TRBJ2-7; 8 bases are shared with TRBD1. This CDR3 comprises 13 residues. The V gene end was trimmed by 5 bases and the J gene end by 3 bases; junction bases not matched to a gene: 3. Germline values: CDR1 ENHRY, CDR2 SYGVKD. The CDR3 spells CAISFTGGYEQYF. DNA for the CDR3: TGTGCCATCAGTTTTACAGGGGGCTACGAGCAGTACTTC.

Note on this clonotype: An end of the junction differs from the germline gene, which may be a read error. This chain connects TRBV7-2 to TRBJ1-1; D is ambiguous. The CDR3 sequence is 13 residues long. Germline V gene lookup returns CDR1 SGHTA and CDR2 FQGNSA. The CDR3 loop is CGSSFDGKTEAFF. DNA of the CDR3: TGTGGCAGCAGCTTTGACGGCAAAACTGAAGCTTTCTTT.

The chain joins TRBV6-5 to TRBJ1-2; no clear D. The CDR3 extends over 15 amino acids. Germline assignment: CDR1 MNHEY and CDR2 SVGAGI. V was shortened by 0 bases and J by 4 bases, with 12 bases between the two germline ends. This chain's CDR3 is CASSYSSRAGYGYTF. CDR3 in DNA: TGTGCCAGCAGTTACTCGAGTAGGGCCGGCTATGGCTACACCTTC.

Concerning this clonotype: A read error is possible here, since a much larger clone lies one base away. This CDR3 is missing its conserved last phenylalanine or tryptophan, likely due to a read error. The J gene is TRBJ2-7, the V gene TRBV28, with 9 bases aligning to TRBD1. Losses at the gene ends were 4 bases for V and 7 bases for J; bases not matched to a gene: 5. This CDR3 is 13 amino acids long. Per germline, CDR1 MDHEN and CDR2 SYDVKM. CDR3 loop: CASSSGTGLEQYS. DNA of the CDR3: TGTGCCAGCAGTTCCGGGACAGGGTTAGAGCAGTACTCC.